These T cell receptor beta chains were read from a single sample in a study of cytomegalovirus exposure and HLA in healthy donors. TCRdb's copy holds only in-frame clones and misses some; the assay was immunoSEQ multiplex PCR. This table has about 200,000 clones, roughly 80% appearing once. The sample consisted of PBMCs. Every receptor here comes from a man aged 25 to 45 in good health and CMV-seronegative. Both conserved end residues are trimmed from each CDR3. The D gene is left open where the match is weak. Clone sizes are given selectively: once, few, many, or a class where the clone is expanded.

abundance,d_gene,v_gene,CDR3aa
.,TRBD1,TRBV2,ASSYRTGSEQY
.,.,TRBV5-1,ASSLVTLAYEQY
.,.,TRBV5-1,ASSLGHGDEQY
.,.,TRBV28,ASNAVTYEQY
.,TRBD1,TRBV7-2,ASSKNRGYNEQF
.,.,TRBV28,ASSPGTPTISDGYT
.,TRBD2,TRBV4-1,ASSHRLAGGPDTQY
.,TRBD1,TRBV28,ASSFYARGQGSGNTIY
.,.,TRBV19,ASIQGTGEAF
.,.,TRBV5-4,ASRSGGRADTQY
.,.,TRBV6-5,ASSQSGKAKNIQY
few,TRBD1,TRBV7-9,ASSSTGGREPQH
.,TRBD2,TRBV29-1,SGSSSGGAVHEQF
.,.,TRBV28,ASSLAGSSYEQY
.,.,TRBV5-4,ASSLDIFNSPLH
.,TRBD2,TRBV19,ASTPNPGTSDEQY
.,TRBD1,TRBV6-1,ASSGGQAYSGNTIY
once,TRBD1,TRBV28,ASSPGGQGNYGYT
.,.,TRBV6-5,ASGGPGEGNTEAF
.,TRBD1,TRBV7-8,ASRSGQVLAFSYNEQF
.,.,TRBV19,ASKPRSSTDTQY
.,TRBD1,TRBV28,ASSYGGQGRKLF
.,TRBD2,TRBV18,ASSPHAALGLADTDTQY
.,.,TRBV23-1,ASSQSKAGSSNQPQH